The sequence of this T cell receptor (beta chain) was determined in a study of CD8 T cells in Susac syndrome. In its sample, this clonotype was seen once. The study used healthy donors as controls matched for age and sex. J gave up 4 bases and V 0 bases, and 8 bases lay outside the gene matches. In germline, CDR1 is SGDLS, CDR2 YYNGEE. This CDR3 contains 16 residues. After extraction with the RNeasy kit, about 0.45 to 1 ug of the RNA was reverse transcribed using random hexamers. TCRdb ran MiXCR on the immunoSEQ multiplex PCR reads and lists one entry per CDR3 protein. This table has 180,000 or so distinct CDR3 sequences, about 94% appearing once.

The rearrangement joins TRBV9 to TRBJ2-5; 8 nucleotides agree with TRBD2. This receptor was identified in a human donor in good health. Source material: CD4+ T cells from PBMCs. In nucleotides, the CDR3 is TGTGCCAGCAGCGTAGGGGTAGCGGGAACGCGAGAGACCCAGTACTTC. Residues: CASSVGVAGTRETQYF.